Reported below is one TCR beta chain. The data derive from a study of shared clonotypes between healthy human individuals. The V end was cut by 2 bases, the J end by 7 bases, with 17 bases between. Germline lookup yields CDR1 MGHRA and CDR2 YSYEKL. The length of the CDR3 is 15 residues. TCRdb's copy holds only in-frame clones and misses some; the assay was immunoSEQ multiplex PCR. In the table there are millions of clones, approximately 92% of which are singletons. The receptor was derived from a man younger than 30 in good health. The V gene is TRBV4-1, the J gene TRBJ1-1, with D hard to call. The sequenced material came from naive CD4+ T cells sorted from blood. The subset is: CD45RA+ positively selected. CDR3 nucleotide sequence: TGCGCCAGCAGCCAACGAGGTTTTCGTGACGGTGAAGCTTTCTTT. Its protein is CASSQRGFRDGEAFF.